The 3 T cell receptor beta chains given below trace back to one sample, sequenced in a study of regulatory T cells in long-lasting Graves disease. Relying on iRepertoire HTBI primers and Arm-PCR of CDR3 regions, the team built TCR beta libraries. Each CDR3 protein gets one entry after TCRdb re-called the multiplex PCR reads with MiXCR. The sample consists of roughly 350,000 distinct CDR3 sequences, 16% of them appearing once. Indicated time point: newly diagnosed GD, antithyroid drugs for less than 3 months. Isolated PBMC RNA provided the starting material for the TCR library. This same sample was also taken into another study, of T cells in Graves' hyperthyroidism and ophthalmopathy.

The sample consisted of peripheral blood mononuclear cells (PBMCs), taken at new diagnosis, from a patient treated with antithyroid drugs. The source is a man aged 35-49 years with Graves disease.

This clonotype appeared many times. This rearrangement joins TRBV6-1 to TRBJ2-1; 7 bases fit TRBD2. The CDR3 has 16 amino acids. Germline V gene sequence: CDR1 MNHNS, CDR2 SASEGT. J was trimmed by 4 bases and V by 7 bases; bases with no gene match: 13. The CDR3 loop reads CASNRPLGGRYNEQFF. For the CDR3, the DNA is TGTGCCAGCAACCGACCTTTGGGGGGGAGGTACAATGAGCAGTTCTTC.

This clonotype came up many times. The gene calls are TRBV7-2 and TRBJ2-5, with 11 bases lining up with TRBD2. This CDR3 has 15 residues. With 4 bases clipped from V and 7 bases from J, the junction kept 8 bases outside the gene matches. The germline V gene has CDR1 SGHTA and CDR2 FQGNSA. The CDR3 region has the DNA TGTGCCAGCAGCTCTAGCGGGGGGCCTTCCAGGACCCAGTACTTC. As protein: CASSSSGGPSRTQYF.

This clonotype was picked up a small number of times. This may come from a read error, since a much larger clone is one base off. This likely comes from a read error, as the CDR3 has no conserved phenylalanine or tryptophan at its end. This sequence joins TRBV24-1 and TRBJ2-7, with D possibly being TRBD1 or TRBD2 (5 bases each). CDR3 size: 14 residues. The germline V gene encodes CDR1 KGHDR and CDR2 SFDVKD. V lost 2 bases, J lost 0 bases, and 7 bases lay in between. The DNA for the CDR3 is TGTGCCACCAGTGATTCAGGGAGCTCCTACGAGCAGTACCTC. Translating gives CATSDSGSSYEQYL.